These 26 T cell receptor beta chains were all obtained from the same sample, sequenced in a study of shared clonotypes between healthy human individuals. Assay: immunoSEQ multiplex PCR; the TCRdb copy retains only in-frame clones and omits some. The top ten clones hold approximately 1.1% of a sample with some 1,400,000 clones, around 97% of them seen once. Input material: naive CD4+ T cells sorted from blood. Indicated subset: CD45RA+ positively selected. The origin of the receptors is a man aged 30-40 years in good health.

About this clone itself: The sample contains more than one DNA sequence encoding this CDR3. The rearrangement links TRBV7-2 to TRBJ2-7; TRBD2 agrees at 13 bases. Germline CDR1 SGHTA, CDR2 FQGNSA. CDR3 length: 15 residues. Trimming cost V 2 bases and J 4 bases; bases outside gene matches: 2. The CDR3 is CASSLRTSGSYEQYF. The DNA for the CDR3 is TGTGCCAGCAGCTTACGGACTAGCGGGAGTTACGAGCAGTACTTC.

The rearrangement links TRBV19 to TRBJ2-7; D unresolved. The V gene lost 3 bases and the J gene lost 5 bases, with 14 bases spanning the gap. CDR3 length equals 14 residues. CDR1 is LNHDA, CDR2 SQIVND, per germline (reference sequence). The DNA of the CDR3 is TGTGCCAGTAGTATCGACCGTACGAGGAACGAGCAGTACTTC. Translated, it gives CASSIDRTRNEQYF.

The chain is built from TRBV7-9 and TRBJ2-7; 9 bases line up with TRBD2. V was pared by 0 bases and J by 4 bases, with 4 bases of the junction left unmatched. Per germline, CDR1 SEHNR and CDR2 FQNEAQ (reference sequence). This CDR3 is built from 15 residues. CDR3 in amino acids: CASSLATSGQYEQYF. The CDR3 DNA sequence: TGTGCCAGCAGCTTAGCGACTAGCGGTCAGTACGAGCAGTACTTC.

This chain connects TRBV2 to TRBJ2-7, with unresolved D. Per germline, CDR1 SNHLY and CDR2 FYNNEI. This CDR3 region has 13 residues. Deletions cut 5 bases from V and 3 bases from J, with 11 bases between. CDR3 nucleotide sequence: TGTGCCAGCAGTCGGAAGATGGACTACGAGCAGTACTTC. This encodes CASSRKMDYEQYF.

With respect to this clone: Other DNA sequences of this sample code for an identical CDR3. CDR3 loop: CASSLDRMNTEAFF. DNA of the CDR3: TGTGCCAGCAGCTTAGACAGAATGAACACTGAAGCTTTCTTT. V and J are TRBV7-2 and TRBJ1-1, with unresolved D. The CDR3 has 14 residues. Trimming removed 1 base from V and 0 bases from J, with 6 bases in between. The germline gives CDR1 SGHTA, CDR2 FQGNSA.

The V and J genes are TRBV7-6 and TRBJ2-4, with 11 positions matching TRBD1. Germline assignment: CDR1 SGHVS and CDR2 FNYEAQ. V trimming: 0 bases; J trimming: 7 bases; junction bases outside the gene matches: 11. This CDR3 is built from 18 residues. The CDR3 protein is CASSLALTRTGGGNIQYF. The CDR3, as DNA: TGTGCCAGCAGCTTAGCTCTCACCCGGACAGGGGGCGGGAACATTCAGTACTTC.

The rearrangement joins TRBV5-6 to TRBJ2-6; 11 bases agree with TRBD1. Germline V gene lookup returns CDR1 SGHDT and CDR2 YYEEEE. With 4 bases clipped from V and 5 bases from J, the junction kept 5 bases outside the gene matches. The CDR3 contains 16 residues. For the CDR3, the DNA is TGTGCCAGCAGCCCGGACAGGGGGCGGAGGGCCAACGTCCTGACTTTC. Protein: CASSPDRGRRANVLTF.

Of note for this clone: This CDR3 is also generated by other DNA sequences in the sample. The rearrangement joins TRBV5-4 to TRBJ2-5; tentative D call: TRBD1 (5 bases). This CDR3 is built from 13 residues. Germline V lookup: CDR1 SGHNT, CDR2 YYREEE (reference sequence). V shed 4 bases and J shed 4 bases, with 11 bases lying between them. The CDR3, as DNA: TGTGCCAGCAGCCTTACAGGAGCAGAGACCCAGTACTTC. Translation: CASSLTGAETQYF. The variable domain in full, with the rest retrieved from reference TRBV5-4 and TRBJ2-5, is ETGVTQSPTHLIKTRGQQVTLRCSSQSGHNTVSWYQQALGQGPQFIFQYYREEENGRGNFPPRFSGLQFPNYSSELNVNALELDDSALYLCASSLTGAETQYFGPGTRLLVL.

The chain links TRBV5-5 to TRBJ1-5; D remains ambiguous. CDR1 and CDR2 from the germline V gene are SGHKS and YYEKEE (reference sequence). CDR3 length: 15 amino acids. V dropped 5 bases and J dropped 7 bases, with 19 bases sitting between them. This CDR3 reads CASSPNAGLEQPQHF. For the CDR3, the DNA is TGTGCCAGCAGTCCTAATGCCGGTTTAGAACAGCCCCAGCATTTT.

V gene TRBV7-2 combines with J gene TRBJ1-2; 10 bases are a match to TRBD1. Germline lookup yields CDR1 SGHTA and CDR2 FQGNSA. Losses at the gene ends were 5 bases for V and 12 bases for J; bases not matched to a gene: 15. The CDR3 extends over 15 amino acids. The CDR3 nucleotides read TGTGCCAGCAGCCGGTATGGGGGACAGGGGACGTTGCACACCTTC. Its protein is CASSRYGGQGTLHTF.

The chain combines TRBV10-1 with TRBJ2-6; D gene uncertain. Germline V lookup: CDR1 WNHNN, CDR2 SYGVQD (reference sequence). Trimming took off 5 bases at V and 5 bases at J, with 19 bases between the two ends. The CDR3 has 17 amino acids. The CDR3 is CASSHDEAQSRANVLTF. The CDR3 nucleotides read TGCGCCAGCAGTCATGACGAAGCACAAAGTCGGGCCAACGTCCTGACTTTC.

Only one count was recorded for this clone. V and J are TRBV7-9 and TRBJ2-4; D ambiguous. CDR1 and CDR2 (germline): SEHNR, FQNEAQ (reference sequence). The CDR3 is 16 amino acids. V gave up 5 bases and J gave up 0 bases, with 14 bases separating them. The CDR3 bases are TGTGCCAGCAGCGAGAACCAGCGTTTAGCCAAAAACATTCAGTACTTC. Amino acid sequence: CASSENQRLAKNIQYF.

This chain connects TRBV11-2 to TRBJ1-2, with D perhaps matching TRBD1 (6 bases). CDR3 length: 13 amino acids. The germline CDR1 and CDR2 sequences are SGHAT and FQNNGV. The V gene lost 5 bases and the J gene lost 3 bases, with 10 bases spanning the gap. CDR3 bases: TGTGCCAGCAGCCCAGGGACACACTATGGCTACACCTTC. The encoded protein is CASSPGTHYGYTF.

The rearrangement uses TRBV5-1 and TRBJ2-1, with a possible D match to TRBD2 (6 bases). Trimming stripped 4 bases from V and 5 bases from J, with 19 bases between. The CDR3 covers 16 residues. Germline assignment: CDR1 SGHRS and CDR2 YFSETQ. The CDR3 bases are TGCGCCAGCAGCCCCGGTAGGGCTAGCGACGACAATGAGCAGTTCTTC. Encoded protein: CASSPGRASDDNEQFF.

The chain couples TRBV6-5 to TRBJ1-1; no definite D call. The V end lost 6 bases, the J end lost 6 bases, and 14 bases lay between the germline ends. In germline, CDR1 is MNHEY, CDR2 SVGAGI. CDR3 size: 13 residues. The CDR3 loop reads CASSHGEYAEAFF. The CDR3 nucleotides are TGTGCCAGCAGCCACGGGGAGTACGCTGAAGCTTTCTTT.

The chain uses TRBV28 and TRBJ2-3; maybe TRBD1 (5 bases). Trimming pared 7 bases from V and 2 bases from J, leaving 16 bases between. CDR1 MDHEN and CDR2 SYDVKM come from the germline V gene. This CDR3 has 15 residues. CDR3 DNA sequence: TGTGCCAGCATCCCCAGACAGTCCCTCACAGATACGCAGTATTTT. This translates into CASIPRQSLTDTQYF.

This chain uses TRBV29-1 with TRBJ2-1; the match to TRBD2 covers 10 bases. V gave up 6 bases and J gave up 5 bases; unmatched junction bases: 10. Germline CDR1 SQVTM, CDR2 ANQGSEA. CDR3 length: 15 residues. DNA of the CDR3: TGCAGCGTGTTACTAGCGGGAATTCTACACAATGAGCAGTTCTTC. The encoded protein is CSVLLAGILHNEQFF.

The V call is TRBV5-6, the J call TRBJ2-3, with 8 bases identical to TRBD1. In germline, CDR1 is SGHDT, CDR2 YYEEEE. V lost 5 bases to trimming and J lost 1 base; unmatched junction nucleotides: 0. This CDR3 spans 13 amino acids. The CDR3 bases are TGTGCCAGCAGGACAGGGGGCACAGATACGCAGTATTTT. Amino acids: CASRTGGTDTQYF.

V and J are TRBV18 and TRBJ1-2; 8 bases are a match to TRBD1. With V trimmed by 5 bases and J by 3 bases, 2 bases remained unmatched. The germline V gene has CDR1 KGHSH and CDR2 LQKENI. The CDR3 contains 13 residues. The DNA for the CDR3 is TGTGCCAGCTCAGGACAGGGTGACTATGGCTACACCTTC. As protein: CASSGQGDYGYTF.

The rearrangement uses TRBV15 and TRBJ2-7; 14 bases are a match to TRBD2. V trimming: 0 bases; J trimming: 8 bases; junction bases outside the gene matches: 6. The CDR3 extends over 16 amino acids. Germline CDR1 reads LNHNV; CDR2 reads YYDKDF (reference sequence). The DNA for the CDR3 is TGTGCCACCAGCAGAGAAACCGGGACTAGCGGGAGTAAGCAGTACTTC. This sequence encodes CATSRETGTSGSKQYF. The full variable domain, its missing parts supplied by reference TRBV15 and TRBJ2-7, is DAMVIQNPRYQVTQFGKPVTLSCSQTLNHNVMYWYQQKSSQAPKLLFHYYDKDFNNEADTPDNFQSRRPNTSFCFLDIRSPGLGDTAMYLCATSRETGTSGSKQYFGPGTRLTVT.

This chain joins TRBV2 and TRBJ1-1, with a tentative D call TRBD1 (5 bases). V was clipped by 10 bases and J by 4 bases, with 25 bases between them. Germline assignment: CDR1 SNHLY and CDR2 FYNNEI. The CDR3 length is 16 residues. CDR3 DNA: TGTGCCAAAAATCGGGGCGGTCTAACGGTGGGCACTGAAGCTTTCTTT. This codes for CAKNRGGLTVGTEAFF.

The J gene is TRBJ2-3, the V gene TRBV18, with 9 bases lining up with TRBD2. The CDR3 runs 17 residues. With V trimmed by 3 bases and J by 2 bases, 9 bases remained unmatched. CDR1 is KGHSH and CDR2 is LQKENI in the germline V gene. The CDR3 bases are TGTGCCAGCTCACCCTCCCAGCTAGCGGGGCTCACAGATACGCAGTATTTT. Protein product: CASSPSQLAGLTDTQYF.

This chain links TRBV9 with TRBJ2-1; D possibly corresponds to TRBD1 (6 bases). V shed 0 bases and J shed 3 bases, with 13 bases lying between them. The V gene's germline CDR1 is SGDLS and CDR2 YYNGEE. The CDR3 spans 16 residues. The CDR3 nucleotides are TGTGCCAGCAGCGTAGGGAGTCCGGGACACTACAATGAGCAGTTCTTC. Encoded protein: CASSVGSPGHYNEQFF.

The chain carries TRBV25-1 and TRBJ2-3; 7 bases are shared with TRBD1. Unmatched junction bases numbered 3, after V lost 2 bases and J lost 1 base. CDR3 length: 15 amino acids. CDR1 and CDR2 (germline): MGHDK, SYGVNS. CDR3 sequence: CASSEDRAGTDTQYF. Written as DNA, the CDR3 is TGTGCCAGCAGTGAAGACAGGGCCGGCACAGATACGCAGTATTTT.

The rearrangement uses TRBV27 and TRBJ2-7; D might be TRBD2 (6 bases). This CDR3 contains 15 residues. CDR1 is MNHEY, CDR2 SMNVEV, per germline (reference sequence). The V gene lost 4 bases and the J gene lost 2 bases, with 15 bases spanning the gap. CDR3 loop: CASSSYSGYTYEQYF. In DNA form, the CDR3 reads TGTGCCAGCAGTTCTTATAGCGGATATACCTACGAGCAGTACTTC.

The chain couples TRBV29-1 to TRBJ2-5, with 9 bases identical to TRBD2. This CDR3 comprises 13 residues. Germline loops: CDR1 SQVTM, CDR2 ANQGSEA. After removal of 7 bases from V and 2 bases from J, the junction contained 5 bases not matched to a gene. In nucleotides, the CDR3 is TGCAGCGGGCTGACTAGCGGACAAGAGACCCAGTACTTC. Amino acids: CSGLTSGQETQYF. Based on the CDR3 plus reference TRBV29-1 and TRBJ2-5, the full variable domain is SAVISQKPSRDICQRGTSLTIQCQVDSQVTMMFWYRQQPGQSLTLIATANQGSEATYESGFVIDKFPISRPNLTFSTLTVSNMSPEDSSIYLCSGLTSGQETQYFGPGTRLLVL.